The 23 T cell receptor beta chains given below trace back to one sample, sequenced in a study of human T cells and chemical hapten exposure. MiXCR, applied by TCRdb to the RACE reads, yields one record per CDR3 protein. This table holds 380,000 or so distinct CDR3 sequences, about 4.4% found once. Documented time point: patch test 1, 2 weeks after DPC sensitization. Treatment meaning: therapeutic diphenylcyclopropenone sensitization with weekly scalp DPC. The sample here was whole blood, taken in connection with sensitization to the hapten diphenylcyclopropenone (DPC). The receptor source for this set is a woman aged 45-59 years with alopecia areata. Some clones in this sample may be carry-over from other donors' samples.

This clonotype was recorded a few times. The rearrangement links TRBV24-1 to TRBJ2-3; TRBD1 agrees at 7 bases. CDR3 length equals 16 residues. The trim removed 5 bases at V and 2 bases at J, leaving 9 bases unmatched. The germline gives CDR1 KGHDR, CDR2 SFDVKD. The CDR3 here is CATSAQRDSHTDTQYF. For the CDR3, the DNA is TGTGCCACCAGTGCCCAGAGGGACAGTCACACAGATACGCAGTATTTT.

The CDR3 coding sequence is TGCGCCAGCAGCTTGGTGACAGGGAACACCGGGGAGCTGTTTTTT. Its translation: CASSLVTGNTGELFF. This rearrangement joins TRBV5-1 to TRBJ2-2, with a tentative D call TRBD1 (6 bases). With 0 bases removed from V and 1 base from J, the gap between germline ends came to 7 bases. Germline V gene sequence: CDR1 SGHRS, CDR2 YFSETQ. The CDR3 totals 15 residues.

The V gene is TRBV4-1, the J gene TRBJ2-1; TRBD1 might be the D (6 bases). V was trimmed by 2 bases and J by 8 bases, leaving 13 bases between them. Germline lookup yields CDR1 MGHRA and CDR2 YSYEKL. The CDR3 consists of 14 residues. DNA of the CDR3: TGCGCCAGCAGCCAACCGGGGACACGGGATGAGCAGTTCTTC. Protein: CASSQPGTRDEQFF.

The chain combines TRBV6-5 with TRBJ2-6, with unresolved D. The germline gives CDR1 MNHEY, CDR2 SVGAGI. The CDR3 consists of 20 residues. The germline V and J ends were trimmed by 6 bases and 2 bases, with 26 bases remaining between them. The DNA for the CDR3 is TGTGCCAGCAGATACGCCCTTGGAGAGACAAAAGTAGCTGGGGCCAACGTCCTGACTTTC. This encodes CASRYALGETKVAGANVLTF.

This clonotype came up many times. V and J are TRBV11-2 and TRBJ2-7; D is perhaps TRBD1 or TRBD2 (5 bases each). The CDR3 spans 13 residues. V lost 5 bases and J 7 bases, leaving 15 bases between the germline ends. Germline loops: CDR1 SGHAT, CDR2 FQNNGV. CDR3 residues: CASSPLGPREQYF. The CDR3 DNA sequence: TGTGCCAGCAGCCCCCTGGGACCGCGGGAGCAGTACTTC. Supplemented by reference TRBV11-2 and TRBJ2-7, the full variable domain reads EAGVAQSPRYKIIEKRQSVAFWCNPISGHATLYWYQQILGQGPKLLIQFQNNGVVDDSQLPKDRFSAERLKGVDSTLKIQPAKLEDSAVYLCASSPLGPREQYFGPGTRLTVT.

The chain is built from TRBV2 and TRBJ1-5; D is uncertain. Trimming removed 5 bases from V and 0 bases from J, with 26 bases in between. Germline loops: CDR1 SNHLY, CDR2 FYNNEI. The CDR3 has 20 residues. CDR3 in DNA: TGTGCCAGCAGTCCACTAACCGATATTTTTACACCTTATAGCAATCAGCCCCAGCATTTT. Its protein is CASSPLTDIFTPYSNQPQHF.

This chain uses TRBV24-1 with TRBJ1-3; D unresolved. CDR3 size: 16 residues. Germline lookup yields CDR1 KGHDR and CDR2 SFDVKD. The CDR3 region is CAPKTSGERSGNTIYF. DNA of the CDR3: TGTGCGCCAAAGACGTCCGGGGAACGCTCTGGAAACACCATATATTTT.

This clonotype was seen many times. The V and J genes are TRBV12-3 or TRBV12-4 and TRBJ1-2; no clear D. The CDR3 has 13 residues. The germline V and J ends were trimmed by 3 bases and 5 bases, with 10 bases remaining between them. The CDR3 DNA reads TGTGCCAGCAGTTTCGGGCGACGTTATGGCTACACCTTC. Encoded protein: CASSFGRRYGYTF.

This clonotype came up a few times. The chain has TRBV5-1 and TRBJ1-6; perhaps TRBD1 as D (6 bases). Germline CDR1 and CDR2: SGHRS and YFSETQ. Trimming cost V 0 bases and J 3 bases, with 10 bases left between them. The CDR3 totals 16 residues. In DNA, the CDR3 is TGCGCCAGCAGCTTGGCCGGGGGCGGCTATAATTCACCCCTCCACTTT. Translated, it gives CASSLAGGGYNSPLHF.

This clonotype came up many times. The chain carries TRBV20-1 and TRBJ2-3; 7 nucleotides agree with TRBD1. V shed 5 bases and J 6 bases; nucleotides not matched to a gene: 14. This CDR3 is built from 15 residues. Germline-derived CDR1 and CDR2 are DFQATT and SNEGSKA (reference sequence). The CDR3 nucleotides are TGCAGTGCTTGCTACCCGGGACAGATCTCGGATACGCAGTATTTT. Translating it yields CSACYPGQISDTQYF.

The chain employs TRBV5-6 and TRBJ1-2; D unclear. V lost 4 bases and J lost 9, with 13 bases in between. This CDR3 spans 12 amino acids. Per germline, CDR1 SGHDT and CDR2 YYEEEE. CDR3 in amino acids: CASSQAATSYTF. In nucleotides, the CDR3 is TGTGCCAGCAGCCAGGCCGCTACAAGCTACACCTTC.

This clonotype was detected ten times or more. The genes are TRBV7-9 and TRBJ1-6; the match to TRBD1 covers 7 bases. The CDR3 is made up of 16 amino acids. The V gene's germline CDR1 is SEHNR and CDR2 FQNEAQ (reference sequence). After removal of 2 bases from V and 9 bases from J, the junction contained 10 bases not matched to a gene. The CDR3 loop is CASSLMRGQEGSPLHF. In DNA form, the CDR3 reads TGTGCCAGCAGCTTAATGAGGGGGCAAGAAGGTTCACCCCTCCACTTT.

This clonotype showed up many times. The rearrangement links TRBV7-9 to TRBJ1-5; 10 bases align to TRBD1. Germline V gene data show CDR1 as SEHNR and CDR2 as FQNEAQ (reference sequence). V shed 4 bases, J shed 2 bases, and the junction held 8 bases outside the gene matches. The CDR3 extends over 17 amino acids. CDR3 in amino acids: CASSSARGQGGNQPQHF. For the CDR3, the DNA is TGTGCCAGCAGCTCGGCCCGAGGACAGGGGGGCAATCAGCCCCAGCATTTT.

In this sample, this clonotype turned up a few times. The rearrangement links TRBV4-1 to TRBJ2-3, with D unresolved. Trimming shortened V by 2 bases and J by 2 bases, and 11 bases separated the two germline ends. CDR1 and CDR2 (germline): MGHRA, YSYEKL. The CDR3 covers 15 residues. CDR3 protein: CASSQLSPVTDTQYF. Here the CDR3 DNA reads TGCGCCAGCAGCCAACTATCCCCAGTCACAGATACGCAGTATTTT.

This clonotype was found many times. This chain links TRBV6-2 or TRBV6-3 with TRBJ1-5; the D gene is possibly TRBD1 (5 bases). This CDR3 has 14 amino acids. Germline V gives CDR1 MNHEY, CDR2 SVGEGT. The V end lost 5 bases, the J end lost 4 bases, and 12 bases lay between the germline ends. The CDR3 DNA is TGTGCCAGCAGTCCCGACAGCCTTAATCAGCCCCAGCATTTT. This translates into CASSPDSLNQPQHF.

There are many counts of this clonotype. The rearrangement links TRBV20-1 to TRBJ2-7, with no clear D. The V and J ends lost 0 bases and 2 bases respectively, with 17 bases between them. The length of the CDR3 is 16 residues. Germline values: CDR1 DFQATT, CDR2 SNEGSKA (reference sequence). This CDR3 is CSARDSQRSTAYEQYF. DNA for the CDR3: TGCAGTGCTAGAGATTCTCAAAGGAGTACGGCCTACGAGCAGTACTTC.

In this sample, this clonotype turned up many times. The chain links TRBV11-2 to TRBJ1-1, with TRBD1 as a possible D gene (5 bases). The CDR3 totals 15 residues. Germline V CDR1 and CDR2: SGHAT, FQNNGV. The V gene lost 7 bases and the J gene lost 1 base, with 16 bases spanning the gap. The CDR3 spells CASTPWGVQNTEAFF. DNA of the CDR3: TGTGCCAGCACCCCGTGGGGGGTTCAGAACACTGAAGCTTTCTTT.

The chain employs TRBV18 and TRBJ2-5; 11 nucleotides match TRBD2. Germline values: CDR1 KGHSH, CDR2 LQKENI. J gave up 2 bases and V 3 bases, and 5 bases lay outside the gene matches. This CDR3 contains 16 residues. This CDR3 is CASSPTSGGFQETQYF. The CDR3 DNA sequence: TGTGCCAGCTCACCCACTAGCGGGGGTTTTCAAGAGACCCAGTACTTC.

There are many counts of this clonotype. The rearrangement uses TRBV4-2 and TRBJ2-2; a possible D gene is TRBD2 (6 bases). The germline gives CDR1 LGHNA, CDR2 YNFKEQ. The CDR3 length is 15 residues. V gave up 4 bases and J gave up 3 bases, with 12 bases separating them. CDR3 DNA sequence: TGTGCCAGCAGCCCCACCGGGACTTACACCGGGGAGCTGTTTTTT. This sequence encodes CASSPTGTYTGELFF.

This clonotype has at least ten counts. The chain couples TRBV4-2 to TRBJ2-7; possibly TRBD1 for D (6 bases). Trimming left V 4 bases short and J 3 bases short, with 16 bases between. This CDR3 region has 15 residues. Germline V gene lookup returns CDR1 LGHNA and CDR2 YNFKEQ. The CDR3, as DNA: TGTGCCAGCAGCCCCTTCCGAGGACAGCTCTACGAGCAGTACTTC. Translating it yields CASSPFRGQLYEQYF.

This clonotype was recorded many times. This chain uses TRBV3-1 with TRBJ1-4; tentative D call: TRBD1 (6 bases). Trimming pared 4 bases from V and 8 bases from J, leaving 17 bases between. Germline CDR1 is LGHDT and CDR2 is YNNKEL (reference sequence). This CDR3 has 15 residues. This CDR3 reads CASSPSSGAREKLFF. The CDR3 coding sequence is TGTGCCAGCAGCCCATCATCGGGGGCTCGGGAAAAACTGTTTTTT.

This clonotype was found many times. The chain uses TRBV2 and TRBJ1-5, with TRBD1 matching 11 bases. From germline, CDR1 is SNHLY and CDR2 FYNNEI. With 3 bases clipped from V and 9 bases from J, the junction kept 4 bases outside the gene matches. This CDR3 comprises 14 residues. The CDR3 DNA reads TGTGCCAGCAGTGAGGGGACAGGGGGTCGGCCCCAGCATTTT. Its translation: CASSEGTGGRPQHF.

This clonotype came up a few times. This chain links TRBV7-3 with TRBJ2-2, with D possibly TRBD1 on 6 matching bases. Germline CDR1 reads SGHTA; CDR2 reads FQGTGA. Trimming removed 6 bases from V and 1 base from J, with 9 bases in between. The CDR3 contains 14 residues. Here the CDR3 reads CASRQTGNTGELFF. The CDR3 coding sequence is TGTGCCAGCAGACAGACAGGGAACACCGGGGAGCTGTTTTTT.